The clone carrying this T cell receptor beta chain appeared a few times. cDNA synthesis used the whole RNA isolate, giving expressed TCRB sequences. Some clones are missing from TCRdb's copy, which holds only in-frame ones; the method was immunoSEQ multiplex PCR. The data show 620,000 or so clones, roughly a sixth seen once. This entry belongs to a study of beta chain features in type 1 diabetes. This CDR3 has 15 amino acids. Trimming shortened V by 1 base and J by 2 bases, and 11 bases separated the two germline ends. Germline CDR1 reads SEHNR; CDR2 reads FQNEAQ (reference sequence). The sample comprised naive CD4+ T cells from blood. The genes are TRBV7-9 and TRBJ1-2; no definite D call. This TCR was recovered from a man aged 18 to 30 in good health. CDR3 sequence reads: CASSLERRANYGYTF. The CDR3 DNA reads TGTGCCAGCAGCTTAGAGAGGAGGGCAAACTATGGCTACACCTTC.